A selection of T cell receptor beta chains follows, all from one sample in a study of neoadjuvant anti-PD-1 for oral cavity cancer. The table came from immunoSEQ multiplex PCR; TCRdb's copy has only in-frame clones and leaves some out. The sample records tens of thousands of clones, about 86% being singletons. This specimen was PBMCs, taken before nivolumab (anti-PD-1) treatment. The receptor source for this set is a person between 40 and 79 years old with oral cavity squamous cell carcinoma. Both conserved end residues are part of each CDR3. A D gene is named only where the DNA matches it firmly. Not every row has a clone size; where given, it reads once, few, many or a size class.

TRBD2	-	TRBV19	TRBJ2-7	TGTGCCAGTAGTACTTCTAGCGGGGGGACAACCTCTCGCTCCTACGAGCAGTACTTC	CASSTSSGGTTSRSYEQYF
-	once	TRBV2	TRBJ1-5	TGTGCCAGCACCGAAGTTGGAGGGGGCAATCAGCCCCAGCATTTT	CASTEVGGGNQPQHF
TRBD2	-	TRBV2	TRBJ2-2	TGTGCCAGCAGGAGACTAGCGGGAATTTCCGGGGAGCTGTTTTTT	CASRRLAGISGELFF
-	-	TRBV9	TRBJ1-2	TGTGCCAGCAGCGTAGCGCGGGTGGCAGATTATGGCTACACCTTC	CASSVARVADYGYTF
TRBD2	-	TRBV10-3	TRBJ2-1	TGTGCCATCAGCGGACAGGGACTAGCGGGAGCTAAGTCCTCCTACAATGAGCAGTTCTTC	CAISGQGLAGAKSSYNEQFF
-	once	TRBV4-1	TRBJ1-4	TGCGCCAGCAGCGGGCCATATGAAAAACTGTTTTTT	CASSGPYEKLFF
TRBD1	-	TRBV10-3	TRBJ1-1	TGTGCCATCAGGGCTACCGACAGGGGGCCGGCTTTCTTT	CAIRATDRGPAFF
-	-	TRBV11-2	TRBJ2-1	TGTGCCAGCAGCCCCCGGGCCGCCTACAATGAGCAGTTCTTC	CASSPRAAYNEQFF
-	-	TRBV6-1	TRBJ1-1	TGTGCCAGCAGTGAAGCTCAGTCGTCGGGGAACACTGAAGCTTTCTTT	CASSEAQSSGNTEAFF
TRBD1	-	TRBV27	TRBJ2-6	TGTGCCAGCAGTCCGGGACAGGGGTTAAGTGGGGCCAACGTCCTGACTTTC	CASSPGQGLSGANVLTF
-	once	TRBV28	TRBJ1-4	TGTGCCAGCAGTTTAAGCCAGGACCTCCGGAAACTGTTTTTT	CASSLSQDLRKLFF
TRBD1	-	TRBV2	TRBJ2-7	TGTGCCAGCAGCCCGCAGGGGGTCCCCTACGAGCAGTACTTC	CASSPQGVPYEQYF
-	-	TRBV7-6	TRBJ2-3	TGTGCCAGCACCAACGCAGATACGCAGTATTTT	CASTNADTQYF
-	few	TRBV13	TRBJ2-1	TGTGCCAGCAGCCCGACTAAATACAATGAGCAGTTCTTC	CASSPTKYNEQFF
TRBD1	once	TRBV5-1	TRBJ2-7	TGCGCCAGCAGCCCTGACGGGACAGGGTACGAGCAGTACTTC	CASSPDGTGYEQYF
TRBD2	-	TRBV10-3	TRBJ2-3	TGTGCCATCAGCGTGAACCGGGGGGGCGCAGATACGCAGTATTTT	CAISVNRGGADTQYF
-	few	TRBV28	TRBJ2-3	TGTGCCAGCAGTTTGGGGGGAACCACAGATACGCAGTATTTT	CASSLGGTTDTQYF
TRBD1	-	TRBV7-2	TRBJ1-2	TGTGCCAGCAGCGGACAGGGGCTGAACTATGGCTACACCTTC	CASSGQGLNYGYTF
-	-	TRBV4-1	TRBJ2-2	TGCGCCAGCAGCCGACAATGGCTACGCACCGGGGAGCTGTTTTTT	CASSRQWLRTGELFF